What follows are 11 T cell receptor beta chains derived from one specimen sequenced in a study of T-cell memory formation after mild COVID-19. A single record per CDR3 protein comes from TCRdb applying MiXCR to the 5' RACE reads. The data show around 320,000 distinct CDR3 sequences, roughly 19% seen once. Specimen: PBMCs or a T cell subset sorted from them (not recorded which). Receptor source: a young man who had mild COVID-19 (a few samples of this study predate the infection). Cell type and time point are not known.

The chain couples TRBV9 to TRBJ1-2; possible D gene TRBD1, 6 bases. Germline values: CDR1 SGDLS, CDR2 YYNGEE. V lost 6 bases and J lost 2, with 11 bases in between. The CDR3 consists of 13 residues. The DNA of the CDR3 is TGTGCCAGCAACAGGGACACGAACTATGGCTACACCTTC. It is translated as CASNRDTNYGYTF.

The rearrangement uses TRBV21-1 and TRBJ1-5. TRBV21-1 is termed a pseudogene. The CDR3 length is 16 residues. CDR3 nucleotide sequence: TGTGCCAGCAGCAAAGGGAACGAGGGTAGCAATCAGCCCCAGCATTTT. Translated, it gives CASSKGNEGSNQPQHF.

There are a few counts of this clonotype. The rearrangement joins TRBV24-1 to TRBJ2-3, with a possible D match to TRBD2 (5 bases). Trimming took 3 bases from V and 2 from J, leaving 8 bases between them. From germline, CDR1 is KGHDR and CDR2 SFDVKD. CDR3 length: 14 amino acids. In DNA, the CDR3 is TGTGCCACCAGTGATGCCCGGGACACAGATACGCAGTATTTT. Protein: CATSDARDTDTQYF.

In this sample, this clonotype turned up many times. The rearrangement joins TRBV7-2 to TRBJ2-4, with 7 bases identical to TRBD2. CDR3 length: 17 amino acids. Trimming at V came to 0 bases and at J to 1 base, leaving 6 bases not matched to a gene. The germline gives CDR1 SGHTA, CDR2 FQGNSA. The CDR3 region has the DNA TGTGCCAGCAGCTTAGCGAGGGACGGGGGGGCCAAAAACATTCAGTACTTC. Its translation: CASSLARDGGAKNIQYF.

J is TRBJ1-4 and V is TRBV6-2 or TRBV6-3; a weak D match, TRBD1 (5 bases). From germline, CDR1 is MNHEY and CDR2 SVGEGT. The CDR3 has 16 residues. Trimming took off 4 bases at V and 0 bases at J, with 12 bases between the two ends. This CDR3 is CASSWGTVATNEKLFF. In DNA form, the CDR3 reads TGTGCCAGCAGTTGGGGGACGGTGGCAACTAATGAAAAACTGTTTTTT.

A few counts support this clonotype. The chain joins TRBV5-1 to TRBJ1-6, with a tentative D call TRBD1 (6 bases). The CDR3 has 15 residues. The germline V and J ends were trimmed by 0 bases and 8 bases, with 12 bases remaining between them. The germline gives CDR1 SGHRS, CDR2 YFSETQ. Here the CDR3 reads CASSLEQGPYSPLHF. DNA of the CDR3: TGCGCCAGCAGCTTGGAGCAGGGGCCCTATTCACCCCTCCACTTT.

This clonotype turned up a few times. V usage is TRBV5-1 and J usage is TRBJ2-3; D call uncertain. Per germline, CDR1 SGHRS and CDR2 YFSETQ. The CDR3 contains 14 residues. The V end was cut by 1 base, the J end by 4 bases, with 10 bases between. The DNA of the CDR3 is TGCGCCAGCAGCTTGTATCCGGAGCCAGATACGCAGTATTTT. Its protein product is CASSLYPEPDTQYF.

V usage is TRBV27 and J usage is TRBJ1-2; 7 bases are a match to TRBD1. The V gene's germline CDR1 is MNHEY and CDR2 SMNVEV (reference sequence). The CDR3 consists of 14 residues. V lost 5 bases and J lost 8; bases outside the gene matches: 11. The CDR3 sequence is CASSPTGEWMGYTF. CDR3 in DNA: TGTGCCAGCAGTCCTACAGGGGAGTGGATGGGCTACACCTTC.

The V and J genes are TRBV7-2 and TRBJ2-5; 11 nucleotides match TRBD1. This CDR3 is 17 amino acids long. Germline assignment: CDR1 SGHTA and CDR2 FQGNSA. J was trimmed by 1 base and V by 3 bases; bases with no gene match: 7. The CDR3 loop is CASSLGTGGVIQETQYF. The CDR3 DNA sequence: TGTGCCAGCAGCTTGGGGACAGGGGGTGTTATCCAAGAGACCCAGTACTTC.

The chain is built from TRBV7-9 and TRBJ1-2; unclear D gene. Germline V gene sequence: CDR1 SEHNR, CDR2 FQNEAQ (reference sequence). The length of the CDR3 is 12 residues. Trimming removed 5 bases at V and 6 bases at J, with 10 bases between. The CDR3 is CASSPLGDGYTF. In DNA form, the CDR3 reads TGTGCCAGCAGCCCCCTGGGCGATGGCTACACCTTC.

This clonotype was picked up a small number of times. Written as DNA, the CDR3 is TGTGCCAGCAGCCCCTCAGTTGCAACTAATGAAAAACTGTTTTTT. This encodes CASSPSVATNEKLFF. The chain carries TRBV9 and TRBJ1-4, with unresolved D. This CDR3 spans 15 amino acids. Trimming took off 4 bases at V and 0 bases at J, with 10 bases between the two ends. Germline CDR1 is SGDLS and CDR2 is YYNGEE.